The clone carrying this T cell receptor (beta chain) is a singleton in its sample. This sample was taken from a study of OX40 agonist ivuxolimab in advanced cancers. The germline V gene has CDR1 SGHAT and CDR2 FQDESV (reference sequence). V was pared by 1 base and J by 2 bases, with 2 bases between. The CDR3 extends over 13 amino acids. Sequenced by immunoSEQ multiplex PCR; TCRdb stores in-frame clones only, minus some. The table shows roughly 10,000 clones, with roughly 70% occurring only once. The receptor was derived from an adult with an advanced solid tumor such as melanoma, head and neck, liver or kidney cancer. The genes are TRBV11-1 and TRBJ2-2; D not resolved. The sequences come from CD4+ or CD8+ T cells sorted from blood, collected in a trial of the OX40 agonist ivuxolimab. In DNA, the CDR3 is TGTGCCAGCAGCTTAGTTAACACCGGGGAGCTGTTTTTT. Amino acid sequence: CASSLVNTGELFF.